This is a list of T cell receptor beta chains from one sample in a study of T cells after somatic rescue of genetic block. Clones were sequenced by immunoSEQ multiplex PCR, and TCRdb holds only the in-frame ones, with some missing. The sample records 70,000 to 95,000 clones, approximately 90% being singletons. Material for sequencing was peripheral blood mononuclear cells (PBMCs). The source is a woman between 18 and 30 years old. The CDR3 runs from the conserved cysteine through the conserved F or W. Each record gives: clone size, J gene, D gene, V gene, CDR3 DNA, CDR3 protein. A D gene is named only where the DNA matches it firmly. Clone size appears in some rows only: once, few, many, or a class for an expanded clone.

abundance: -
j_gene: TRBJ2-7
d_gene: TRBD2
v_gene: TRBV7-8
CDR3nt: TGTGCCAGCAGCCGAGGACTAGCCGCCTACGAGCAGTACTTC
CDR3aa: CASSRGLAAYEQYF

abundance: -
j_gene: TRBJ2-7
d_gene: -
v_gene: TRBV6-4
CDR3nt: TGTGCCAGCAGTGACTCGTTCAGGGACCCTATACGCGAGCAGTACTTC
CDR3aa: CASSDSFRDPIREQYF

abundance: -
j_gene: TRBJ1-3
d_gene: TRBD1
v_gene: TRBV18
CDR3nt: TGTGCCAGCTCACTGGACAGGGGCGGATCTGGAAACACCATATATTTT
CDR3aa: CASSLDRGGSGNTIYF

abundance: many
j_gene: TRBJ1-5
d_gene: TRBD1
v_gene: TRBV2
CDR3nt: TGTGCCAGCAGTGTGAGTAGGGACAGCCTCCGGGCCCAGCATTTT
CDR3aa: CASSVSRDSLRAQHF

abundance: -
j_gene: TRBJ1-1
d_gene: -
v_gene: TRBV5-6
CDR3nt: TGTGCCAGCAGCTACGAAACAGGGAACACTGAAGCTTTCTTT
CDR3aa: CASSYETGNTEAFF

abundance: -
j_gene: TRBJ2-2
d_gene: -
v_gene: TRBV10-1
CDR3nt: TGCGCCAGCAGTGAGTCGGGGGGGCACGGCACCGGGGAGCTGTTTTTT
CDR3aa: CASSESGGHGTGELFF

abundance: -
j_gene: TRBJ1-2
d_gene: -
v_gene: TRBV6-5
CDR3nt: TGTGCCAGCAGCCGACAGGAGATCTATGGCTACACCTTC
CDR3aa: CASSRQEIYGYTF

abundance: -
j_gene: TRBJ2-3
d_gene: TRBD2
v_gene: TRBV11-2
CDR3nt: TGTGCCAGCAGTGGACTAGCGGGAGTTACGCAATATTTT
CDR3aa: CASSGLAGVTQYF

abundance: -
j_gene: TRBJ2-7
d_gene: TRBD1
v_gene: TRBV13
CDR3nt: TGTGCCAGCAGCGCCGGGACAGGGGGGAACGAGCAGTACTTC
CDR3aa: CASSAGTGGNEQYF

abundance: -
j_gene: TRBJ1-1
d_gene: -
v_gene: TRBV5-1
CDR3nt: TGCGCCAGCAGCTTAAGGCCGGCAAACACTGAAGCTTTCTTT
CDR3aa: CASSLRPANTEAFF

abundance: -
j_gene: TRBJ1-3
d_gene: -
v_gene: TRBV18
CDR3nt: TGTGCCAGCTCACCCCCTGGGCGGGGGCACTCTGGAAACACCATATATTTT
CDR3aa: CASSPPGRGHSGNTIYF

abundance: -
j_gene: TRBJ2-3
d_gene: -
v_gene: TRBV2
CDR3nt: TGTGCCAGCCCCCTTTTGGGGGAGAGGGCAGATACGCAGTATTTT
CDR3aa: CASPLLGERADTQYF

abundance: -
j_gene: TRBJ2-7
d_gene: -
v_gene: TRBV18
CDR3nt: TGTGCCAGCTCACCACACAAGGGGACGGCCACCTACGAGCAGTACTTC
CDR3aa: CASSPHKGTATYEQYF

abundance: -
j_gene: TRBJ1-5
d_gene: TRBD1
v_gene: TRBV19
CDR3nt: TGTGCCAGTAGTACTAGCCCCGGACAGGGGAGCAATCAGCCCCAGCATTTT
CDR3aa: CASSTSPGQGSNQPQHF

abundance: -
j_gene: TRBJ2-2
d_gene: TRBD1
v_gene: TRBV7-6
CDR3nt: TGTGCCAGCAGCCGTGGACAGGGGGCGCGGACCGGGGAGCTGTTTTTT
CDR3aa: CASSRGQGARTGELFF

abundance: few
j_gene: TRBJ1-1
d_gene: -
v_gene: TRBV11-2
CDR3nt: TGTGCCAGCAGCTTAGATCTAGGGAACACTGAAGCTTTCTTT
CDR3aa: CASSLDLGNTEAFF

abundance: -
j_gene: TRBJ2-7
d_gene: TRBD1
v_gene: TRBV2
CDR3nt: TGTGCCAGCAGGGGACAGGATTTCTACGAGCAGTACTTC
CDR3aa: CASRGQDFYEQYF

abundance: -
j_gene: TRBJ2-1
d_gene: -
v_gene: TRBV5-4
CDR3nt: TGTGCCAGCAGCCCTGTTTGGACAGAGTCCTACAATGAGCAGTTCTTC
CDR3aa: CASSPVWTESYNEQFF

abundance: -
j_gene: TRBJ1-1
d_gene: -
v_gene: TRBV18
CDR3nt: TGTGCCAGCTCACCATTGAATACGGGAATGAACACTGAAGCTTTCTTT
CDR3aa: CASSPLNTGMNTEAFF

abundance: -
j_gene: TRBJ2-1
d_gene: -
v_gene: TRBV11-2
CDR3nt: TGTGCCAGCACTCCAGGGTGGGGCAGTCCATACAATGAGCAGTTCTTC
CDR3aa: CASTPGWGSPYNEQFF

abundance: -
j_gene: TRBJ2-1
d_gene: TRBD2
v_gene: TRBV15
CDR3nt: TGTGCCACCAGCAGAGAGCCCAGCGGGAGCCTATACAATGAGCAGTTCTTC
CDR3aa: CATSREPSGSLYNEQFF

abundance: -
j_gene: TRBJ2-7
d_gene: -
v_gene: TRBV5-4
CDR3nt: TGTGCCAGCAGCTTCCCTGGGACCGATGCCTACGAGCAGTACTTC
CDR3aa: CASSFPGTDAYEQYF

abundance: -
j_gene: TRBJ1-4
d_gene: TRBD1
v_gene: TRBV27
CDR3nt: TGTGCCAGCAGTTCCCGGGACAGCCACAATGAAAAACTGTTTTTT
CDR3aa: CASSSRDSHNEKLFF

abundance: -
j_gene: TRBJ1-1
d_gene: -
v_gene: TRBV19
CDR3nt: TGTGCCAGTAGCCCCGGGGGTTGGAGCACTGAAGCTTTCTTT
CDR3aa: CASSPGGWSTEAFF

abundance: -
j_gene: TRBJ1-1
d_gene: -
v_gene: TRBV29-1
CDR3nt: TGCAGCGCCAATCCGGGGACTGAAGCTTTCTTT
CDR3aa: CSANPGTEAFF

abundance: -
j_gene: TRBJ1-3
d_gene: TRBD1
v_gene: TRBV11-2
CDR3nt: TGTGCCAGCAGCTTCGGGACAGGGAACGCTGGAAACACCATATATTTT
CDR3aa: CASSFGTGNAGNTIYF

abundance: -
j_gene: TRBJ1-3
d_gene: -
v_gene: TRBV15
CDR3nt: TGTGCCACCAGCAGAGATGCCCCTGGAAACACCATATATTTT
CDR3aa: CATSRDAPGNTIYF

abundance: -
j_gene: TRBJ1-5
d_gene: -
v_gene: TRBV7-8
CDR3nt: TGTGCCAGCAGCTTAGAGAATAGCAATCAGCCCCAGCATTTT
CDR3aa: CASSLENSNQPQHF

abundance: -
j_gene: TRBJ1-1
d_gene: -
v_gene: TRBV11-1
CDR3nt: TGTGCCAGCACCCGGGCCACTGAAGCTTTCTTT
CDR3aa: CASTRATEAFF

abundance: once
j_gene: TRBJ1-6
d_gene: TRBD1
v_gene: TRBV25-1
CDR3nt: TGTGCCAGCAGGGGGACAGGGACTAATTCACCCCTCCACTTT
CDR3aa: CASRGTGTNSPLHF

abundance: -
j_gene: TRBJ2-7
d_gene: TRBD1
v_gene: TRBV5-6
CDR3nt: TGTGCCAGCAGCTCGCCGGGACAGAACTACGAGCAGTACTTC
CDR3aa: CASSSPGQNYEQYF

abundance: -
j_gene: TRBJ2-3
d_gene: TRBD2
v_gene: TRBV5-1
CDR3nt: TGCGCCAGCAGCTTGAGTCGGACTAGCGGGAGTGTGGATACGCAGTATTTT
CDR3aa: CASSLSRTSGSVDTQYF

abundance: -
j_gene: TRBJ1-1
d_gene: TRBD1
v_gene: TRBV25-1
CDR3nt: TGTGCCAGCAGGGAAGGGACAGGGCTCCTCATGAACACTGAAGCTTTCTTT
CDR3aa: CASREGTGLLMNTEAFF

abundance: -
j_gene: TRBJ1-2
d_gene: TRBD1
v_gene: TRBV14
CDR3nt: TGTGCCAGCAGCCAAGGAGGGGGCGGCTATGGCTACACCTTC
CDR3aa: CASSQGGGGYGYTF